These T cell receptor beta chains were read from a single sample in a study of beta chain features in type 1 diabetes. This table comes from immunoSEQ multiplex PCR, and its TCRdb copy is limited to in-frame clones, with some not included. The table includes just under 150,000 clones, 8% to 13% detected once. Sequenced sample: naive CD4+ T cells from blood. These receptors were collected from a young man in good health. CDR3s leave out the opening cysteine and the closing phenylalanine or tryptophan.

>13|TRBJ2-7|TRBV11-2
ASSFSGLYLYEQY
>11|TRBJ2-5|TRBV7-2
ASSLGRWETQY
>16|TRBJ1-4|TRBV6-1
ASSEGTGIVVTNEKLF
>11|TRBJ1-2|TRBV6-5
ASSATRSYGYT
>17|TRBJ1-6|TRBV7-2
ASSLGDRGRKSYNSPLH
>13|TRBJ2-3|TRBV6-5
ASSSWSGVLDTQY
>13|TRBJ2-1|TRBV30
AWSPGGANYNEQF
>12|TRBJ2-3|TRBV7-2
ASSAGTVADTQY
>13|TRBJ2-3|TRBV5-4
ASSLWFGSTDTQY
>12|-|TRBV5-4
ASSTGQGAYEQY
>12|TRBJ1-1|TRBV6-7
ASRGTATNTEAF
>15|TRBJ1-3|TRBV5-1
ASSLERTGSSGNTIY
>13|TRBJ2-5|TRBV30
AWSVERGSRETQY
>11|TRBJ2-3|TRBV7-9
ASSQDTTDTQY
>12|TRBJ2-7|TRBV5-1
ASSPDAGGLEQY
>13|TRBJ1-2|TRBV30
AWSVHSWGAGGYT
>12|TRBJ1-3|TRBV29-1
SVHDRLSGNTIY
>9|TRBJ2-5|TRBV28
ATQRGQTQY
>11|TRBJ1-2|TRBV6-6
ATGGQEDSGYT
>11|TRBJ1-1|TRBV18
ASWRGGDTEAF
>11|TRBJ1-1|TRBV5-6
ASRGTGQTEAF
>11|TRBJ1-5|TRBV30
AWSTQGGQPQH
>14|TRBJ2-1|TRBV14
ASATTSRGNYNEQF
>13|TRBJ2-5|TRBV6-1
ASREPGRGVGTQY
>9|TRBJ1-2|TRBV30
AWSRPKGYT
>16|TRBJ2-2|TRBV7-2
ASSLGLGRADSTGELF
>13|TRBJ2-3|TRBV7-9
ASSLAGGATDTQY
>12|TRBJ2-1|TRBV7-2
ASSQRQRYNEQF
>13|TRBJ1-5|TRBV4-3
ASSQDRQGGQPQH
>11|TRBJ2-7|TRBV5-4
ASSLRTGDEQY
>15|TRBJ2-3|TRBV18
ASSPLDRAPGTDTQY
>12|TRBJ2-3|TRBV5-1
ASRTGQGTDTQY
>9|TRBJ2-1|TRBV6-5
ASSYVTIRF
>14|TRBJ2-3|TRBV5-6
ASSLLAGGRTDTQY
>16|TRBJ2-1|TRBV5-1
ASSRTGGSGGSYNEQF
>13|TRBJ2-5|TRBV7-2
ASSLALTVQETQY
>12|TRBJ1-2|TRBV18
ASSLDRGDYGYT
>13|TRBJ2-2|TRBV15
ATSRVGGNHGELF
>13|TRBJ2-1|TRBV28
ASSLWSDSYNEQF
>11|TRBJ1-1|TRBV5-4
ASGGGSNTEAF
>9|TRBJ1-2|TRBV30
AWQGASGYT
>11|TRBJ2-7|TRBV10-3
ATGGQGSYEQY
>13|TRBJ2-5|TRBV6-6
ASRLPGTGGETQY
>13|TRBJ2-7|TRBV7-2
ASSLRLAGTGEQY
>11|TRBJ2-5|TRBV6-6
ASSYSAEETQY
>12|TRBJ2-3|TRBV11-2
ASSSPRFTDTQY
>12|TRBJ1-2|TRBV4-2
ASSQRGEGDGYT
>12|TRBJ2-7|TRBV5-1
ASSSVTSRYEQY
>13|TRBJ1-2|TRBV6-1
ASSDPGTGGYGYT
>13|TRBJ2-3|TRBV11-3
ASSLRGVGPDTQY
>14|TRBJ1-1|TRBV4-3
ASSQLTGTGNTEAF
>14|TRBJ1-3|TRBV7-7
ASSTTGGDSGNTIY
>12|TRBJ2-5|TRBV9
ASSVGGPQETQY
>11|TRBJ2-5|TRBV14
ASSQRLQETQY
>14|TRBJ2-3|TRBV27
ASSLLQGSWSDTQY
>11|TRBJ1-2|TRBV2
ASRTGQGYGYT
>12|TRBJ2-2|TRBV28
ASGSAGGAGELF
>10|TRBJ2-1|TRBV12-5
ASGLRGGRRF
>12|TRBJ2-7|TRBV5-1
ASSLTTGGYEQY
>14|TRBJ2-5|TRBV30
AWSTKGQGAGETQY